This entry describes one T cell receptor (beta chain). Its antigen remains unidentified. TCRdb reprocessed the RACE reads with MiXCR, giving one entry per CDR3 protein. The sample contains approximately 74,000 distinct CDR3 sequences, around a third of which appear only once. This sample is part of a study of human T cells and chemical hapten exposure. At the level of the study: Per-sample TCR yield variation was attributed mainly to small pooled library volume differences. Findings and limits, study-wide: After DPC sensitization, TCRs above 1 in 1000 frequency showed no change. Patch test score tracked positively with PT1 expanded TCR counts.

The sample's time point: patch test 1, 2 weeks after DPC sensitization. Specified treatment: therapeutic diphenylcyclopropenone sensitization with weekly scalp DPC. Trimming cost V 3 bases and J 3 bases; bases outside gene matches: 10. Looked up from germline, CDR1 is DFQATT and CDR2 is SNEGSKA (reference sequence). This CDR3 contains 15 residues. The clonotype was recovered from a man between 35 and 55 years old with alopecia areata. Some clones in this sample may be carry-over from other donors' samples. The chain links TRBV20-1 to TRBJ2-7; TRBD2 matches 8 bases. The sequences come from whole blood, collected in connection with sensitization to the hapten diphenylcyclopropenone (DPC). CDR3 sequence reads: CSARDTGTRLYEQYF. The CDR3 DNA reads TGCAGTGCTAGGGATACGGGGACTAGACTCTACGAGCAGTACTTC.